A single sample is the source of the 19 T cell receptor beta chains below, sequenced in a study of shared clonotypes between healthy human individuals. Generated by immunoSEQ multiplex PCR, the TCRdb table keeps only in-frame clones and is missing some. The data hold under 600,000 clones, with about 96% observed a single time. Sequencing used naive CD4+ T cells sorted from blood. As to subset: CD45RA+ positively selected. These receptors all stem from a woman aged 25-40 years in good health.

This clone turned up a few times. CDR3 loop: CASRQGVDEKLFF. The CDR3 DNA reads as TGTGCCAGCAGACAGGGAGTGGATGAAAAACTGTTTTTT. The V gene is TRBV7-9, the J gene TRBJ1-4; possible D gene TRBD1, 6 bases. CDR3 length: 13 amino acids. Per germline, CDR1 SEHNR and CDR2 FQNEAQ (reference sequence). The V end was cut by 6 bases, the J end by 6 bases, with 11 bases between.

The rearrangement joins TRBV25-1 to TRBJ2-7; D not resolved. V was clipped by 1 base and J by 1 base, with 8 bases between them. Germline values: CDR1 MGHDK, CDR2 SYGVNS. This CDR3 is 14 amino acids long. Written as DNA, the CDR3 is TGTGCCAGCAGTGAATCCTCAAATTCCTACGAGCAGTACTTC. Translated: CASSESSNSYEQYF.

V and J are TRBV5-8 and TRBJ1-5; D is perhaps TRBD1 (5 bases). The CDR3 sequence is 14 residues long. The germline V and J ends were trimmed by 5 bases and 6 bases, with 15 bases remaining between them. Germline CDR1 SGHTS, CDR2 YDEGEE. The CDR3 coding sequence is TGTGCCAGCAGAACTTCAGGGTCAGGTCAGCCCCAGCATTTT. Its translation: CASRTSGSGQPQHF.

In its sample, this clone was seen a few times. The chain combines TRBV4-1 with TRBJ1-4; the D is unclear. CDR3 length equals 14 residues. Germline V gene data show CDR1 as MGHRA and CDR2 as YSYEKL. Deletions cut 4 bases from V and 7 bases from J, with 13 bases between. CDR3 DNA sequence: TGCGCCAGCAGCCTGGAGGGAATACGTGAAAAACTGTTTTTT. This codes for CASSLEGIREKLFF.

CDR3 sequence: CASSAAWDSGNTIYF. CDR3 nucleotide sequence: TGCGCCAGCAGTGCGGCCTGGGACAGTGGAAACACCATATATTTT. V is TRBV10-1 and J is TRBJ1-3, with TRBD1 identical over 7 bases. J gave up 3 bases and V 4 bases, and 6 bases lay outside the gene matches. CDR1 is WNHNN and CDR2 is SYGVQD in the germline V gene (reference sequence). This CDR3 region has 15 residues.

The chain joins TRBV28 to TRBJ2-1, with 8 bases matching TRBD1. The CDR3 is 15 residues long. Germline CDR1 is MDHEN and CDR2 is SYDVKM. V trimming: 4 bases; J trimming: 6 bases; junction bases outside the gene matches: 8. CDR3 DNA: TGTGCCAGCAGTTCCGGACAGGGAGTCCCCAATGAGCAGTTCTTC. It is translated as CASSSGQGVPNEQFF.

The genes are TRBV7-2 and TRBJ1-5, with 7 nucleotides matching TRBD1. Unmatched junction bases numbered 7, after V lost 4 bases and J lost 4 bases. Germline lookup yields CDR1 SGHTA and CDR2 FQGNSA. This CDR3 is 15 amino acids long. CDR3 loop: CASSYAPGQNQPQHF. For the CDR3, the DNA is TGTGCCAGCAGCTACGCCCCGGGACAGAATCAGCCCCAGCATTTT.

The chain joins TRBV5-1 to TRBJ1-4, with D perhaps matching TRBD1 (5 bases). V was trimmed by 7 bases and J by 5 bases, leaving 15 bases between them. The V gene's germline CDR1 is SGHRS and CDR2 YFSETQ. CDR3 length equals 14 residues. CDR3: CASGTGTANEKLFF. In nucleotides, the CDR3 is TGCGCCAGCGGAACCGGGACCGCGAATGAAAAACTGTTTTTT. The full variable domain, with the rest looked up from reference TRBV5-1 and TRBJ1-4, is KAGVTQTPRYLIKTRGQQVTLSCSPISGHRSVSWYQQTPGQGLQFLFEYFSETQRNKGNFPGRFSGRQFSNSRSEMNVSTLELGDSALYLCASGTGTANEKLFFGSGTQLSVL.

The rearrangement uses TRBV11-3 and TRBJ2-1; no reliable D call. Germline assignment: CDR1 SGHNT and CDR2 YENEEA. Trimming shortened V by 0 bases and J by 0 bases, and 3 bases separated the two germline ends. The CDR3 totals 14 residues. CDR3 sequence (DNA): TGTGCCAGCAGCTTAGATGGCTCCTACAATGAGCAGTTCTTC. Residues: CASSLDGSYNEQFF.

The rearrangement uses TRBV13 and TRBJ2-5, with TRBD2 matching 8 bases. CDR1 PRHDT and CDR2 FYEKMQ come from the germline V gene (reference sequence). The V gene end was trimmed by 5 bases and the J gene end by 4 bases; junction bases not matched to a gene: 9. This CDR3 contains 15 residues. CDR3 nucleotide sequence: TGTGCCAGCAGCCCCCGGCCGGGACTAGGAGAGACCCAGTACTTC. Translating gives CASSPRPGLGETQYF.

The V call is TRBV6-4, the J call TRBJ1-5, with a possible D match to TRBD1 (6 bases). This CDR3 region has 13 residues. CDR1 is MRHNA, CDR2 SNTAGT, per germline. V was clipped by 3 bases and J by 7 bases, with 10 bases between them. The CDR3 DNA sequence: TGTGCCAGCAGTGAGATGGGGGGCCAGCCCCAGCATTTT. It translates to CASSEMGGQPQHF.

The chain uses TRBV9 and TRBJ2-3, with 8 bases that match TRBD2. The CDR3 consists of 14 residues. CDR1 is SGDLS and CDR2 is YYNGEE in the germline V gene. V was clipped by 4 bases and J by 0 bases; unmatched bases: 1. CDR3 sequence (DNA): TGTGCCAGCAGCCCTAGCGGGAGCACAGATACGCAGTATTTT. Its translation is CASSPSGSTDTQYF.

In this sample, this clone turned up once. The chain combines TRBV6-5 with TRBJ2-2; 8 bases match TRBD2. The CDR3 extends over 15 amino acids. With V trimmed by 6 bases and J by 4 bases, 7 bases remained unmatched. CDR1 is MNHEY, CDR2 SVGAGI, per germline. The CDR3 region has the DNA TGTGCCAGCAGGCCTACTAGCGGAGCCACCGGGGAGCTGTTTTTT. Translating it yields CASRPTSGATGELFF.

V is TRBV7-9 and J is TRBJ2-7; D call uncertain. The CDR3 totals 13 residues. CDR1 is SEHNR and CDR2 is FQNEAQ in the germline V gene (reference sequence). Deletions cut 5 bases from V and 4 bases from J, with 12 bases between. Here the CDR3 reads CASSPTAPYEQYF. CDR3 DNA: TGTGCCAGCAGCCCAACGGCCCCTTACGAGCAGTACTTC.

The chain uses TRBV6-4 and TRBJ1-2, with 11 bases identical to TRBD1. Germline V gives CDR1 MRHNA, CDR2 SNTAGT. The CDR3 length is 12 residues. Trimming at V came to 6 bases and at J to 7 bases, leaving 1 base not matched to a gene. CDR3 sequence reads: CASSGTGGGYTF. The CDR3 DNA reads TGTGCCAGCAGCGGGACAGGGGGTGGCTACACCTTC.

This clone has a single count. The rearrangement joins TRBV5-1 to TRBJ2-2; D gene unclear. The length of the CDR3 is 13 residues. Between the trimmed V and J ends, which lost 1 base and 5 bases, there was a span of 6 bases. Germline CDR1 is SGHRS and CDR2 is YFSETQ. CDR3 region: CASSLRVTGELFF. CDR3 in DNA: TGCGCCAGCAGCTTGAGAGTTACCGGGGAGCTGTTTTTT.

This chain links TRBV28 with TRBJ1-5; tentatively, D is TRBD1 (6 bases). CDR1 and CDR2 from the germline V gene are MDHEN and SYDVKM. The CDR3 covers 21 residues. Trimming pared 6 bases from V and 1 base from J, leaving 31 bases between. CDR3 in amino acids: CASSPQSWDIAPGGSNQPQHF. Written as DNA, the CDR3 is TGTGCCAGCAGCCCCCAATCCTGGGACATCGCCCCTGGGGGAAGCAATCAGCCCCAGCATTTT.

The V and J genes are TRBV19 and TRBJ2-1; 9 nucleotides match TRBD2. The CDR3 has 15 residues. V gave up 3 bases and J gave up 8 bases; unmatched junction bases: 8. CDR1 and CDR2 (germline): LNHDA, SQIVND (reference sequence). The CDR3: CASSMGSGSRDEQFF. In DNA, the CDR3 is TGTGCCAGTAGTATGGGTAGCGGGAGTAGGGATGAGCAGTTCTTC.

This clone was observed once. The chain uses TRBV7-8 and TRBJ2-7; 10 bases are shared with TRBD2. Germline V gene lookup returns CDR1 SGHVS and CDR2 FQNEAQ. This CDR3 is 13 amino acids long. Trimming took 7 bases from V and 3 from J; bases not matched to a gene: 3. The CDR3 loop reads CASTRTSGYEQYF. CDR3 nucleotide sequence: TGTGCCAGCACCCGGACTAGCGGCTACGAGCAGTACTTC.